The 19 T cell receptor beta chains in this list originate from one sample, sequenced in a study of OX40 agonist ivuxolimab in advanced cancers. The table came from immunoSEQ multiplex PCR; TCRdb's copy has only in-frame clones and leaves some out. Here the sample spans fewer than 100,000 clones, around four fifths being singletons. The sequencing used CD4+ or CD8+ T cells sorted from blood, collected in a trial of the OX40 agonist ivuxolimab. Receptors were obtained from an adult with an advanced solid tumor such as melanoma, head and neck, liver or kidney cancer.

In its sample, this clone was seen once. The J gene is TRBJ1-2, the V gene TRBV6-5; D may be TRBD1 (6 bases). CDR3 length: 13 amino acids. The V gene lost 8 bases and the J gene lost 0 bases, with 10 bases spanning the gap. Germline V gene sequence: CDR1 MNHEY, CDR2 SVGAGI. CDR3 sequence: CASGGGPNYGYTF. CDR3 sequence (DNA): TGTGCCAGCGGGGGCGGACCTAACTATGGCTACACCTTC.

Here the CDR3 DNA reads TGCGCCAGCAGCTTGAACCCCGAGGGTGGGGATGAAAAACTGTTTTTT. It specifies CASSLNPEGGDEKLFF. J is TRBJ1-4 and V is TRBV5-1; D is undetermined. CDR1 and CDR2 from the germline V gene are SGHRS and YFSETQ. This CDR3 is built from 16 residues. V was pared by 1 base and J by 6 bases, with 16 bases between.

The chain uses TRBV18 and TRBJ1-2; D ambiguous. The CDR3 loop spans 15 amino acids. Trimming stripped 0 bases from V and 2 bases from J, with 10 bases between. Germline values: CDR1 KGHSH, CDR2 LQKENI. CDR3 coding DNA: TGTGCCAGCTCACCACCGGAATCTAGAAACTATGGCTACACCTTC. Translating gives CASSPPESRNYGYTF. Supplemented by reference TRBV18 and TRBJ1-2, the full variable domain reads NAGVMQNPRHLVRRRGQEARLRCSPMKGHSHVYWYRQLPEEGLKFMVYLQKENIIDESGMPKERFSAEFPKEGPSILRIQQVVRGDSAAYFCASSPPESRNYGYTFGSGTRLTVV.

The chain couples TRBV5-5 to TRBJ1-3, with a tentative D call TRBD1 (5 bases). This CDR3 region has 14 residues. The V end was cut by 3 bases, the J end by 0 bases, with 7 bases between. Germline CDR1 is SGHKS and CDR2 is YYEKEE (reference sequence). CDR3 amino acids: CASSSGLSGNTIYF. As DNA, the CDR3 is TGTGCCAGCAGCTCGGGACTCTCTGGAAACACCATATATTTT.

The CDR3 nucleotides are TGTGCCAGCAGCCTAATTGGTACCGGGGAGCTGTTTTTT. Protein product: CASSLIGTGELFF. This chain uses TRBV11-2 with TRBJ2-2; D gene ambiguous. Trimming took off 5 bases at V and 5 bases at J, with 9 bases between the two ends. The CDR3 is made up of 13 amino acids. CDR1 is SGHAT and CDR2 is FQNNGV in the germline V gene.

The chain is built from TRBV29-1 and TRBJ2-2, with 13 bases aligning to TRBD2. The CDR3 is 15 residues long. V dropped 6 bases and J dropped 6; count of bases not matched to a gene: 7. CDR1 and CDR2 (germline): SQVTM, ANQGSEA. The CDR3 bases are TGCAGCGTCAGCCGACTAGCGGGAGGAGCCGGGGAGCTGTTTTTT. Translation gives CSVSRLAGGAGELFF.

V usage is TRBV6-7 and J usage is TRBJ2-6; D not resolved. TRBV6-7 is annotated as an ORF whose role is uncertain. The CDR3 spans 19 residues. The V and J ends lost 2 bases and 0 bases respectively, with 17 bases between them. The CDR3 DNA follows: TGTGCCAGCAGTTACAAATATTATTTCCCTATCTCTGGGGCCAACGTCCTGACTTTC. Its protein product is CASSYKYYFPISGANVLTF.

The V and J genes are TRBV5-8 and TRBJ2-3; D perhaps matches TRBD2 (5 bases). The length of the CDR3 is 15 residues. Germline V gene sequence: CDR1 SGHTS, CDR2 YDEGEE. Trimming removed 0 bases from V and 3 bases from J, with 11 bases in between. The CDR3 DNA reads TGTGCCAGCAGCTTGGAGGGAGTGGTGACAGATACGCAGTATTTT. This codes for CASSLEGVVTDTQYF.

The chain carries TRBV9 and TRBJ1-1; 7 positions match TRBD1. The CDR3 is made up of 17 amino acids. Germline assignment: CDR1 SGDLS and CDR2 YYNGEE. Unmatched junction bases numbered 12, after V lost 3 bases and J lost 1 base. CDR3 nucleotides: TGTGCCAGCAGCGCCGAGTTTGACTGGACAGGGAACACTGAAGCTTTCTTT. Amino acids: CASSAEFDWTGNTEAFF.

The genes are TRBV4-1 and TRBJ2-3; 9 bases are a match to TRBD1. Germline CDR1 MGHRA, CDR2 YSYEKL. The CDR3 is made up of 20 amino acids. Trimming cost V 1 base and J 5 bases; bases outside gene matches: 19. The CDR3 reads CASSQAGQGLGPLARDTQYF. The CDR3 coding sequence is TGCGCCAGCAGCCAAGCCGGACAGGGGTTGGGGCCCCTAGCACGAGATACGCAGTATTTT.

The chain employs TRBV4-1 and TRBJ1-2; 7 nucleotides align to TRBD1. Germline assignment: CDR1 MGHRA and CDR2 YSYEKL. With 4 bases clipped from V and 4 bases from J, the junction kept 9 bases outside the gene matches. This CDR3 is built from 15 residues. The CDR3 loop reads CASSLEQGIGYGYTF. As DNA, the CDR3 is TGCGCCAGCAGCCTTGAACAGGGGATCGGCTATGGCTACACCTTC.

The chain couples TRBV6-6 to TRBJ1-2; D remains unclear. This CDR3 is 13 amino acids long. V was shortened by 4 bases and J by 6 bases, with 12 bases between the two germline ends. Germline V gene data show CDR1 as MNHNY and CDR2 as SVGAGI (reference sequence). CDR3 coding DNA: TGTGCCAGCAGTTTTCGGCAAAGGGATGGCTACACCTTC. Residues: CASSFRQRDGYTF.

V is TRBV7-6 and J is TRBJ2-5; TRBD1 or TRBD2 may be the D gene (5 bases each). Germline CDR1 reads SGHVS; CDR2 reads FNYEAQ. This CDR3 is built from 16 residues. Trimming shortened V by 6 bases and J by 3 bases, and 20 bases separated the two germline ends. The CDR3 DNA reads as TGTGCCAGCAGTTCGATCCCGGGGACGGGGAAAGAGACCCAGTACTTC. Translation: CASSSIPGTGKETQYF.

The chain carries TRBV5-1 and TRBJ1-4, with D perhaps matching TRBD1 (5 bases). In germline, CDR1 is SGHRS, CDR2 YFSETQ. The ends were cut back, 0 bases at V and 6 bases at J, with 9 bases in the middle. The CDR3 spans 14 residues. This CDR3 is CASSLGGVDEKLFF. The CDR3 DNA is TGCGCCAGCAGCTTGGGAGGGGTCGATGAAAAACTGTTTTTT.

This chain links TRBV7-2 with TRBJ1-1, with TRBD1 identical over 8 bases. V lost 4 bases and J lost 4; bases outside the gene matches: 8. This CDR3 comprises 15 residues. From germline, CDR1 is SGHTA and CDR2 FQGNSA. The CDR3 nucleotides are TGTGCCAGCAGCTCGAACAGGGGGAAAGGCACTGAAGCTTTCTTT. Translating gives CASSSNRGKGTEAFF.

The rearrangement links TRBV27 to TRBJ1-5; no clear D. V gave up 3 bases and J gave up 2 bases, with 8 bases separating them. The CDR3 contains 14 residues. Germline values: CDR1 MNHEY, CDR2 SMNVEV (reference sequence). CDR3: CASSFLGGNQPQHF. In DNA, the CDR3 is TGTGCCAGCAGTTTCTTGGGCGGCAATCAGCCCCAGCATTTT.

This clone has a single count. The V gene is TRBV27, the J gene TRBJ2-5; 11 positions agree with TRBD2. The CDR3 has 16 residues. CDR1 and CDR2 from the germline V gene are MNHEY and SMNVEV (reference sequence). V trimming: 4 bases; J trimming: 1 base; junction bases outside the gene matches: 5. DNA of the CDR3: TGTGCCAGCAGTTGGACTAGCGGGCGGCCCCAAGAGACCCAGTACTTC. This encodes CASSWTSGRPQETQYF.

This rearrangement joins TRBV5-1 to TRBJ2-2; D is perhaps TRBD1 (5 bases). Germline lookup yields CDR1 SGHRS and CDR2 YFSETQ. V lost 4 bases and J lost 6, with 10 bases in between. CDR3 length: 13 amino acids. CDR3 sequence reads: CASSTLGAGELFF. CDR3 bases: TGCGCCAGCAGCACCCTAGGGGCCGGGGAGCTGTTTTTT.

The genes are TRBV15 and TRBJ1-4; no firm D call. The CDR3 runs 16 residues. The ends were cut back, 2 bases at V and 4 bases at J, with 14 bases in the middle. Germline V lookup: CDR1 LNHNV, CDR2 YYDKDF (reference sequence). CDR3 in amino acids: CATSRPPAGINEKLFF. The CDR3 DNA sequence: TGTGCCACCAGCAGACCTCCGGCAGGAATTAATGAAAAACTGTTTTTT. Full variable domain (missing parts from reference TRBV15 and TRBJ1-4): DAMVIQNPRYQVTQFGKPVTLSCSQTLNHNVMYWYQQKSSQAPKLLFHYYDKDFNNEADTPDNFQSRRPNTSFCFLDIRSPGLGDTAMYLCATSRPPAGINEKLFFGSGTQLSVL.